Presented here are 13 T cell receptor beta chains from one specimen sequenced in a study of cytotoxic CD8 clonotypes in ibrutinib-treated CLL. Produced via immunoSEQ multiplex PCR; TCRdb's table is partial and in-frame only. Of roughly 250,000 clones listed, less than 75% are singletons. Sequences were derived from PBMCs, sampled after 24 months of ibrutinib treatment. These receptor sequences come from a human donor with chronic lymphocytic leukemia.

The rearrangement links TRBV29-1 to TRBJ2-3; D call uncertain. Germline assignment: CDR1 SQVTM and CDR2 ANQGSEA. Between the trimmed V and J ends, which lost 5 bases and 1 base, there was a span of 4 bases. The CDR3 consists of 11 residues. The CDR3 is CSVQRTDTQYF. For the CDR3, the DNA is TGCAGCGTTCAACGCACAGATACGCAGTATTTT.

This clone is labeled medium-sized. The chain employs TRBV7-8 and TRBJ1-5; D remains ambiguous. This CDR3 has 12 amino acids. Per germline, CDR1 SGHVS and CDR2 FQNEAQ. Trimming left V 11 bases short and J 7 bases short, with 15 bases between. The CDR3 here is CASGRAPQPQHF. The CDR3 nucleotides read TGTGCCTCCGGGAGGGCCCCCCAGCCCCAGCATTTT.

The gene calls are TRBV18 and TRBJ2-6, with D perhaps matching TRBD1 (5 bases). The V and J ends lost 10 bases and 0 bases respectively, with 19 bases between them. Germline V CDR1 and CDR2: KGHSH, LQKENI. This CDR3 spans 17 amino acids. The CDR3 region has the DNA TGTGCCACCCCCCAGGGTGCCTCACACTCTGGGGCCAACGTCCTGACTTTC. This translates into CATPQGASHSGANVLTF. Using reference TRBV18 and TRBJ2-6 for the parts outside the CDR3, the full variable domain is NAGVMQNPRHLVRRRGQEARLRCSPMKGHSHVYWYRQLPEEGLKFMVYLQKENIIDESGMPKERFSAEFPKEGPSILRIQQVVRGDSAAYFCATPQGASHSGANVLTFGAGSRLTVL.

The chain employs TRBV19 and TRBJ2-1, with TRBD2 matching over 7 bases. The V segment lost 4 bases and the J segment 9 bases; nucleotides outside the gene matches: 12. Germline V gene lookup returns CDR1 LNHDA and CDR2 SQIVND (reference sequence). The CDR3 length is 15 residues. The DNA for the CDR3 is TGTGCCAGTAGTAATTCCGGGAGGCGTTTCGGTGAGCAGTTCTTC. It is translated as CASSNSGRRFGEQFF.

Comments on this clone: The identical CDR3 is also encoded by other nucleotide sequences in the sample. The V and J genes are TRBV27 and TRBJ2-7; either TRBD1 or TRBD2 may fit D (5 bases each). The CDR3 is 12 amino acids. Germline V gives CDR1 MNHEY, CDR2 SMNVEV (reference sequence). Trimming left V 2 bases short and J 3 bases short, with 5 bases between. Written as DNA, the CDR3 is TGTGCCAGCAGTTTAGGGGGCTACGAGCAGTACTTC. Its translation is CASSLGGYEQYF.

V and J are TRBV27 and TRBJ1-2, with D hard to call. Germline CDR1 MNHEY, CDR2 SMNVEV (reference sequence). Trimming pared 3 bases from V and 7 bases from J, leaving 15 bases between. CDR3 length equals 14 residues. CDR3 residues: CASSFAGSYRGYTF. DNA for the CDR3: TGTGCCAGCAGTTTCGCCGGGTCCTATCGTGGCTACACCTTC.

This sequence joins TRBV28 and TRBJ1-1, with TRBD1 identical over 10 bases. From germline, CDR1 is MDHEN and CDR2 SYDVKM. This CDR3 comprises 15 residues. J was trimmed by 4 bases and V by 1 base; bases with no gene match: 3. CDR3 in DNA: TGTGCCAGCAGTTTATCGAGGACAGGGGGCACTGAAGCTTTCTTT. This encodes CASSLSRTGGTEAFF.

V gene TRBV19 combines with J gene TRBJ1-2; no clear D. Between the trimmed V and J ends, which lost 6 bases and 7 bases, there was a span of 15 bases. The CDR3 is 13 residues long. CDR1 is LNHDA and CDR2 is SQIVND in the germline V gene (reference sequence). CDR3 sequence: CASSPRVLAGYTF. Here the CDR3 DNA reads TGTGCCAGTAGCCCGAGGGTTTTAGCTGGCTACACCTTC.

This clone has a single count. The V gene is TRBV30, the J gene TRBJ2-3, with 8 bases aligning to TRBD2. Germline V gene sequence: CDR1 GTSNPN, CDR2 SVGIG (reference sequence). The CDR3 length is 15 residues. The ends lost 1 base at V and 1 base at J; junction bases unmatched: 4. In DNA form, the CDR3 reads TGTGCCTGGAGTGCTGTGACTAGCGGCACAGATACGCAGTATTTT. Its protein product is CAWSAVTSGTDTQYF.

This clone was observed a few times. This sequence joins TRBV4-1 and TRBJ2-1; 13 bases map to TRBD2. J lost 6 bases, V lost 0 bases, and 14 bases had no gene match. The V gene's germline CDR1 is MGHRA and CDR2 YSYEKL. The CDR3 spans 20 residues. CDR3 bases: TGCGCCAGCAGCCAAGAATACGGGACTAGCGGGACAATATCTATCAATGAGCAGTTCTTC. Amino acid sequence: CASSQEYGTSGTISINEQFF.

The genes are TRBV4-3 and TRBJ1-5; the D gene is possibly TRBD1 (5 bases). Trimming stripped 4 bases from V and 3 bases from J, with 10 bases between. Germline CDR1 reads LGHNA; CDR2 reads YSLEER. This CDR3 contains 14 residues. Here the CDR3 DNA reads TGCGCCAGCAGCCGGAGACAGATCAATCAGCCCCAGCATTTT. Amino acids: CASSRRQINQPQHF.

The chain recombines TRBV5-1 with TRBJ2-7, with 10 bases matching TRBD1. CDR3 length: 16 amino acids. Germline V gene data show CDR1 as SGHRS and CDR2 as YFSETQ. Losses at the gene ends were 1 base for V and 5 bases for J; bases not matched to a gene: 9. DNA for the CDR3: TGCGCCAGCAGCTTGCCCCCGGACAGGGGGATCGACGAGCAGTACTTC. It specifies CASSLPPDRGIDEQYF.

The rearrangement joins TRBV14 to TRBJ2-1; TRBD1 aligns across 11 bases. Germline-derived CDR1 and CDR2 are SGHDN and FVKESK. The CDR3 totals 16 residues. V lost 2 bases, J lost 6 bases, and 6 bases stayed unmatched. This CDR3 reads CASSQSTGTGGNEQFF. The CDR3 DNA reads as TGTGCCAGCAGCCAATCTACCGGGACAGGGGGCAATGAGCAGTTCTTC. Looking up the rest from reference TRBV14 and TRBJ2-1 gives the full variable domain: EAGVTQFPSHSVIEKGQTVTLRCDPISGHDNLYWYRRVMGKEIKFLLHFVKESKQDESGMPNNRFLAERTGGTYSTLKVQPAELEDSGVYFCASSQSTGTGGNEQFFGPGTRLTVL.